Following are 15 T cell receptor beta chains from one sample sequenced in a study of T cell changes during pregnancy in multiple sclerosis. The method was immunoSEQ multiplex PCR; TCRdb's version includes in-frame clones alone and lacks a portion of them. The sample shows 65,000 to 80,000 clones, 85% to 95% of them seen only once. This material consisted of peripheral blood, taken in the second trimester of pregnancy. These receptors all come from a female donor with multiple sclerosis, enrolled in a pregnancy study.

This sequence joins TRBV10-3 and TRBJ1-1; 10 bases match TRBD1. The junction had 10 bases not matched to a gene; V was cut back by 5 bases and J by 1 base. The CDR3 length is 17 residues. Germline values: CDR1 ENHRY, CDR2 SYGVKD. This CDR3 is CAISSSEGTGANTEAFF. The CDR3 nucleotides read TGTGCCATCAGTTCTTCGGAAGGGACAGGGGCGAACACTGAAGCTTTCTTT.

The V call is TRBV7-8, the J call TRBJ1-2; TRBD1 matches at 9 bases. V shed 0 bases, J shed 8 bases, and the junction held 7 bases outside the gene matches. This CDR3 comprises 15 residues. Looked up from germline, CDR1 is SGHVS and CDR2 is FQNEAQ. CDR3 sequence reads: CASSLAQGTGYGYTF. The CDR3 DNA follows: TGTGCCAGCAGCTTAGCGCAGGGGACAGGGTACGGCTACACCTTC.

This chain uses TRBV9 with TRBJ1-4; tentatively, D is TRBD1 (6 bases). V was cut by 4 bases and J by 15 bases, with 19 bases left in between. Germline V CDR1 and CDR2: SGDLS, YYNGEE. CDR3 size: 13 residues. In DNA form, the CDR3 reads TGTGCCAGCAGCCCACCGATCAGGGGATCATTGTTTTTT. Translation gives CASSPPIRGSLFF.

The J gene is TRBJ2-1, the V gene TRBV9; D is possibly TRBD2 (5 bases). V was shortened by 3 bases and J by 5 bases, with 12 bases between the two germline ends. The V gene's germline CDR1 is SGDLS and CDR2 YYNGEE. The CDR3 loop spans 14 amino acids. This chain's CDR3 is CASSAPGMNNEQFF. DNA for the CDR3: TGTGCCAGCAGCGCTCCCGGGATGAACAATGAGCAGTTCTTC.

Notes on this clone: One end of the junction is discordant with germline, which a read error may explain. The chain has TRBV7-7 and TRBJ2-1; 9 bases fit TRBD2. Germline V gives CDR1 SSHAT, CDR2 FNYEAQ (reference sequence). The CDR3 spans 14 residues. CDR3 sequence (DNA): TGTGCTAGCAGTGCGGGGGGGAGCTACAATGAGCAGTTCTTC. Protein: CASSAGGSYNEQFF.

The rearrangement links TRBV4-1 to TRBJ2-7, with TRBD1 as a possible D gene (6 bases). V was shortened by 1 base and J by 3 bases, with 13 bases between the two germline ends. CDR1 and CDR2 from the germline V gene are MGHRA and YSYEKL. The CDR3 consists of 15 residues. Written as DNA, the CDR3 is TGCGCCAGCAGCCAAGTGTCTGGGGGCCGCTACGAGCAGTACTTC. Its translation: CASSQVSGGRYEQYF.

The chain combines TRBV5-4 with TRBJ2-1; D is unresolved. The germline CDR1 and CDR2 sequences are SGHNT and YYREEE (reference sequence). The V end was cut by 3 bases, the J end by 8 bases, with 9 bases between. The CDR3 extends over 12 amino acids. Here the CDR3 reads CASSYNVDEQFF. In nucleotides, the CDR3 is TGTGCCAGCAGCTACAATGTCGATGAGCAGTTCTTC.

The chain links TRBV19 to TRBJ1-2; no definite D call. CDR1 is LNHDA, CDR2 SQIVND, per germline (reference sequence). Trimming cost V 5 bases and J 5 bases, with 6 bases left between them. This CDR3 comprises 11 residues. The CDR3 reads CASSYVYGYTF. The CDR3 DNA reads as TGTGCCAGTAGTTATGTGTATGGCTACACCTTC.

The genes are TRBV29-1 and TRBJ1-3; possible D gene TRBD1, 5 bases. Germline V gene data show CDR1 as SQVTM and CDR2 as ANQGSEA. This CDR3 comprises 14 residues. Trimming took off 7 bases at V and 2 bases at J, with 15 bases between the two ends. The CDR3 region has the DNA TGCAGCGCATTGACGGCAGGGCCTGGAAACACCATATATTTT. Protein product: CSALTAGPGNTIYF.

The chain joins TRBV27 to TRBJ1-2; 8 bases map to TRBD1. The V and J ends lost 8 bases and 4 bases, in that order; junction bases with no gene match: 9. Germline CDR1 and CDR2: MNHEY and SMNVEV (reference sequence). The CDR3 length is 14 residues. The CDR3 nucleotides read TGTGCCAGCGGGCAGACAGGGGTAGGCTATGGCTACACCTTC. Its protein is CASGQTGVGYGYTF.

Notes on this clone: Sequence at one end of the junction differs from germline and may be a read error. The CDR3, as DNA: TGTGCCATCAGTGAGTCGTTTGCGGACAGAACAGTCTTC. Protein: CAISESFADRTVF. The V gene is TRBV10-3, the J gene TRBJ2-1, with D possibly matching TRBD1 (6 bases). This CDR3 region has 13 residues. The germline V gene encodes CDR1 ENHRY and CDR2 SYGVKD.

The chain recombines TRBV7-9 with TRBJ2-3; D is unclear. CDR3 size: 16 residues. Trimming pared 1 base from V and 0 bases from J, leaving 11 bases between. The germline CDR1 and CDR2 sequences are SEHNR and FQNEAQ (reference sequence). The DNA for the CDR3 is TGTGCCAGCAGCTTAGGAGCCTCATCTAGCACAGATACGCAGTATTTT. Protein: CASSLGASSSTDTQYF.

A single count supports this clone. The rearrangement links TRBV11-3 to TRBJ2-2, with TRBD2 matching over 7 bases. The germline CDR1 and CDR2 sequences are SGHNT and YENEEA. CDR3 length: 17 amino acids. After removal of 2 bases from V and 1 base from J, the junction contained 7 bases not matched to a gene. The CDR3 region is CASSLNPGRENTGELFF. CDR3 coding DNA: TGTGCCAGCAGCTTAAACCCAGGGAGGGAGAACACCGGGGAGCTGTTTTTT.

V usage is TRBV6-1 and J usage is TRBJ2-3; D unresolved. This CDR3 is built from 11 residues. V was trimmed by 5 bases and J by 6 bases, leaving 6 bases between them. CDR1 is MNHNS and CDR2 is SASEGT in the germline V gene. The CDR3 protein is CASSPVDTQYF. The CDR3, as DNA: TGTGCCAGCAGTCCAGTCGATACGCAGTATTTT.

The chain employs TRBV9 and TRBJ1-3, with TRBD1 matching 7 bases. Germline V lookup: CDR1 SGDLS, CDR2 YYNGEE. CDR3 length equals 14 residues. J gave up 3 bases and V 3 bases, and 3 bases lay outside the gene matches. CDR3 DNA: TGTGCCAGCAGCGCGACAGGGTATGGAAACACCATATATTTT. It specifies CASSATGYGNTIYF.